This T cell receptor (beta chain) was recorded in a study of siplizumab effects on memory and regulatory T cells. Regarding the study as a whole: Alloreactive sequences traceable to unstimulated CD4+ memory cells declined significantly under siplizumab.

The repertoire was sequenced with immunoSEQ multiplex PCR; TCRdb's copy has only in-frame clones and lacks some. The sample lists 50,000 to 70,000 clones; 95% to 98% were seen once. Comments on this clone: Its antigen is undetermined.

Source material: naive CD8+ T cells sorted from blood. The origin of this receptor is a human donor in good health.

CDR3 in amino acids: CASRPTSGATDTQYF. In DNA, the CDR3 is TGTGCCAGCCGCCCTACTAGCGGGGCGACAGATACGCAGTATTTT. V and J are TRBV9 and TRBJ2-3, with TRBD2 identical over 10 bases. The CDR3 is 15 amino acids. In germline, CDR1 is SGDLS, CDR2 YYNGEE. V gave up 7 bases and J gave up 3 bases; unmatched junction bases: 8.